This T cell receptor beta chain was observed in a study of T cells in Graves' hyperthyroidism and ophthalmopathy (dated by TCRdb to between 2019 and 2020). Regarding the research as a whole: Peripheral blood samples were taken at initial diagnosis, before any treatment was given. To identify TCR V-J signatures that set the groups apart, the researchers used a discovery cohort of approximately 98 patients, made up of roughly 40 with Graves' ophthalmopathy and some 55 with stable Graves' hyperthyroidism. Prospective prediction of ophthalmopathy was tested in an independent validation cohort consisting of 18 to 20 hyperthyroidism patients and some 17 patients who later progressed to ophthalmopathy. The 95 to 100 discovery patients were randomly split 7:3 into training and test sets. After sampling, hyperthyroidism patients received methimazole starting at 30 mg daily, and ophthalmopathy patients received high-dose intravenous methylprednisolone. TCR Vbeta CDR3 sequencing of 135 peripheral blood samples (under 45 ophthalmopathy, roughly 74 hyperthyroidism and roughly 17 progressor patients) is reported in the paper. In several Graves' hyperthyroidism patients, the study also compared T-cell repertoires from thyroid tissue with T-cell repertoires from blood.

This clonotype has at least ten counts. The specificity of this receptor is unknown. Base qualities are not at hand, and no much larger clone is one base apart. Ophthalmopathy patients had moderately to severely active disease, with a Clinical Activity Score of 3 or more, a NOSPECS grade of 4 or more, and a disease duration of less than 3 months. Patients with uncontrolled infections, other autoimmune diseases, pregnancy or lactation were excluded. Diagnoses were established on the basis of clinical symptoms, serum thyroxine and TRAb, thyroid ultrasound, and orbital computed tomography. PBMCs were isolated from 8 to 10 ml of fresh peripheral blood by Ficoll-Paque density gradient centrifugation. Total RNA was extracted using Trizol reagent, and RNA quality was assessed on an Agilent 2100 Bioanalyzer. The CDR3 runs 14 residues from the cysteine to the phenylalanine. Just the 42-base CDR3 DNA is kept, in frame starting at base 1. V is cut back by 5 bases and J by 2 bases, with 5 bases in the junction unmatched. CDR1 and CDR2 are drawn from the germline V gene: MNHEY, SVGAGI.

The TCR beta CDR3 regions were amplified from the RNA transcripts. The TCR CDR3 was subjected to a first round of RT-PCR using the HTBI primer set and the Qiagen OneStep RT-PCR kit. Libraries were constructed in a second round of multiplex PCR, after which size selection and purification were carried out. Paired-end sequencing of the libraries was performed with 100 bp reads on an Illumina HiSeq2000. The original methods were these. SOAPnuke was used to process the raw data, removing reads that contained adapters or uncalled bases, had a mean Phred below 15, or lacked an exact match to the constant primer or identifier. High-quality paired reads were merged with COPE v1.2.5, and unique nucleotide sequences were defined as clonotypes. MiTCR v1.1 was used to align clonotypes to the IMGT TRBV, TRBD and TRBJ reference segments. The analysis included only V-J combinations with a frequency above 0.0001, which together covered roughly 99% of the repertoires. The TCS score was defined as F50 (clonal expansion) divided by E x V (chaos), with BLOSUM62-based TCRdist calculated between CDR3 peptides within each V-J. Welch's t-statistics and random forest reduced around 520 V-J features to under 15, which were used in a naive Bayes classifier (R e1071). In TCRdb, the public reads were trimmed at Q25 with fastp and aligned with MiXCR, with productive beta chains retained. Each CDR3 protein gets just one entry, which takes the most common genes and DNA from the rows behind it. The V and J calls and clone size come from TCRdb's table, not from the authors' own analysis. This sample holds hundreds of thousands of distinct CDR3 sequences; approximately 25% were observed only once. Approximately 32% of the sample is taken by the ten largest.

Findings and caveats that apply to the study as a whole: Most expanded thyroid clonotypes (frequency above 0.001) were also detected in blood, suggesting blood repertoires may reflect thyroid immune responses. Sample size was not statistically predetermined, and blinding of investigators to group allocation was not performed. In validation, the model predicted progression to ophthalmopathy with approximately 70% sensitivity and around 72% specificity, a median of around six months before onset. In cross-validation, a model built on a 13 V-J signature told ophthalmopathy apart from stable hyperthyroidism with approximately 90% sensitivity and roughly 81% specificity, and in testing the same model reached 80%/75%.

Sequencing input: blood. The receptor was isolated from a middle-aged woman with Graves' ophthalmopathy. The chain joins TRBV6-5 to TRBJ2-5, with 7 central nucleotides matching TRBD1. The DNA is TGTGCCAGCAGTACACGGACAGGTCAAGAGACCCAGTACTTC. Its protein reads: CASSTRTGQETQYF.